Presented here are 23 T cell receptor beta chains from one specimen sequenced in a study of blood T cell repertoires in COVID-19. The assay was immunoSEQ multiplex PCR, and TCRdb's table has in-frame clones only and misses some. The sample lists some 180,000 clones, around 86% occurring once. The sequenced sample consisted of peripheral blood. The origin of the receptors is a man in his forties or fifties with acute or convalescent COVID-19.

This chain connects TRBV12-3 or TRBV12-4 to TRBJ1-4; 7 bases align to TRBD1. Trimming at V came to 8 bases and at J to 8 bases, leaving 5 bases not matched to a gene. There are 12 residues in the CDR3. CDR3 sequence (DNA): TGTGCCAGCTTAGGGGGCGGGGAAAAACTGTTTTTT. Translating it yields CASLGGGEKLFF.

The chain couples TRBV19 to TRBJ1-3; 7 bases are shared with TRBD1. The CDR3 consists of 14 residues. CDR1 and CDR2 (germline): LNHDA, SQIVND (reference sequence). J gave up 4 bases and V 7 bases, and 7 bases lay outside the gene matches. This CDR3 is CASTSDRRGNTIYF. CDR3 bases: TGTGCCAGTACCTCGGACAGGCGCGGAAACACCATATATTTT.

The CDR3 region is CASSFTLLAGNTGELFF. The CDR3 coding sequence is TGTGCCAGCAGCTTTACCCTCCTGGCAGGAAACACCGGGGAGCTGTTTTTT. The chain carries TRBV7-3 and TRBJ2-2; D ambiguous. Germline assignment: CDR1 SGHTA and CDR2 FQGTGA. The V gene lost 3 bases and the J gene lost 2 bases, with 16 bases spanning the gap. The CDR3 has 17 residues.

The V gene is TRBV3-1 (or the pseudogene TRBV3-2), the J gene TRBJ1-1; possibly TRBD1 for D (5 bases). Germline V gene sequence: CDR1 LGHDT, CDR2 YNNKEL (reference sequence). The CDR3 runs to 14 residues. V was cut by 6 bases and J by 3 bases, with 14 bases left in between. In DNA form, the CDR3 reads TGTGCCAGCAGTCGCAAGGGGACTTACACTGAAGCTTTCTTT. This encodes CASSRKGTYTEAFF.

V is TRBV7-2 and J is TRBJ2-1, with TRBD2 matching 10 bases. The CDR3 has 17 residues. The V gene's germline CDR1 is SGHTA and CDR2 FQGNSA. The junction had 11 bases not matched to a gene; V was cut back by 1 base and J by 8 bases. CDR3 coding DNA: TGTGCCAGCAGCTTAGTCACAGCGGGGGGGGCTAAGTATGAGCAGTTCTTC. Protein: CASSLVTAGGAKYEQFF.

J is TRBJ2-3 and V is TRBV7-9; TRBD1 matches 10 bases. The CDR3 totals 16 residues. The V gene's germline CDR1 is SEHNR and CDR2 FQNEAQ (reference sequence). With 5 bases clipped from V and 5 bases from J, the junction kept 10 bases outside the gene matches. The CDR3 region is CASSPRTGGDVDTQYF. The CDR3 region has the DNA TGTGCCAGCAGCCCGAGGACAGGGGGGGACGTAGATACGCAGTATTTT.

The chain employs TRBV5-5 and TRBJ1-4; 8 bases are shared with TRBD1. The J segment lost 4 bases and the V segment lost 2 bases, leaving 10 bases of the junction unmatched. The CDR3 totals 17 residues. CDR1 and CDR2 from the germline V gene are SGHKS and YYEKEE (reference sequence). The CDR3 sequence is CASSFGLPGQVNEKLFF. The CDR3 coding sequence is TGTGCCAGCAGCTTCGGGCTACCGGGACAGGTTAATGAAAAACTGTTTTTT. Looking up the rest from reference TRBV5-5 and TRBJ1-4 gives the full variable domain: DAGVTQSPTHLIKTRGQQVTLRCSPISGHKSVSWYQQVLGQGPQFIFQYYEKEERGRGNFPDRFSARQFPNYSSELNVNALLLGDSALYLCASSFGLPGQVNEKLFFGSGTQLSVL.

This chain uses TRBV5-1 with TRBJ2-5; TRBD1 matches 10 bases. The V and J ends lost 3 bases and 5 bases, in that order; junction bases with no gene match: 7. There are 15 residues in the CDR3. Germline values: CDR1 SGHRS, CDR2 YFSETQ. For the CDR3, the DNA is TGCGCCAGCAGCTGGACAGGGGGGACTAGTGAGACCCAGTACTTC. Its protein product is CASSWTGGTSETQYF.

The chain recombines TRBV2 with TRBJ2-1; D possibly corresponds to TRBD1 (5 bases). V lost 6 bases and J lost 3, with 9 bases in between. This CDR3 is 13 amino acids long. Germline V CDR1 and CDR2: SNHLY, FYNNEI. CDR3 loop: CASRDNIYNEQFF. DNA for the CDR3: TGTGCCAGCAGGGACAACATCTACAATGAGCAGTTCTTC.

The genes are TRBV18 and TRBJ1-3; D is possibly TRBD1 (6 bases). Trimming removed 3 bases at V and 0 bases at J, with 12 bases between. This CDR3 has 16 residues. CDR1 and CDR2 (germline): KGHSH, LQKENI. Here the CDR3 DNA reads TGTGCCAGCTCACCGGACAGATCCTTCTCTGGAAACACCATATATTTT. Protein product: CASSPDRSFSGNTIYF.

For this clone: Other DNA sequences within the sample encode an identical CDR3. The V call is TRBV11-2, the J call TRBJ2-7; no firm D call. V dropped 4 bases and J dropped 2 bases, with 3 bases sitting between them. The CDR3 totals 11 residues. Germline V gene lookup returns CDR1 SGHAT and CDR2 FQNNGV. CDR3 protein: CASSSTYEQYF. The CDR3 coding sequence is TGTGCCAGCAGCTCTACCTACGAGCAGTACTTC.

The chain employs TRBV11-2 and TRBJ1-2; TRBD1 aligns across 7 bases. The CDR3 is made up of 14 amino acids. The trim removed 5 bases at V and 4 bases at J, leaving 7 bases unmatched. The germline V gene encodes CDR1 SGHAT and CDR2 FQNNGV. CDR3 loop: CASSLQGSAYGYTF. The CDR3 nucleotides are TGTGCCAGCAGCCTACAGGGGTCCGCCTATGGCTACACCTTC.

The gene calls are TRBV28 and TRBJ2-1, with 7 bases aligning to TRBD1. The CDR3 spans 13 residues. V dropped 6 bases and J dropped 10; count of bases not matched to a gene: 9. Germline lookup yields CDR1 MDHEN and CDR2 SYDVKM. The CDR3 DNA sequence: TGTGCCAGCAGCATTTCCCCAGGGGGAGAGCAGTTCTTC. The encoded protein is CASSISPGGEQFF. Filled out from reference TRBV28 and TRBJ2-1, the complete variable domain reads DVKVTQSSRYLVKRTGEKVFLECVQDMDHENMFWYRQDPGLGLRLIYFSYDVKMKEKGDIPEGYSVSREKKERFSLILESASTNQTSMYLCASSISPGGEQFFGPGTRLTVL.

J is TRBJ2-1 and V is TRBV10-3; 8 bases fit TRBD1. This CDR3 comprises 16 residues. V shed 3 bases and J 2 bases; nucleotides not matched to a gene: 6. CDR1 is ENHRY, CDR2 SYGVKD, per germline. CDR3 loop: CAISETPDRAYNEQFF. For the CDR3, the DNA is TGTGCCATCAGTGAAACCCCGGACAGGGCCTACAATGAGCAGTTCTTC.

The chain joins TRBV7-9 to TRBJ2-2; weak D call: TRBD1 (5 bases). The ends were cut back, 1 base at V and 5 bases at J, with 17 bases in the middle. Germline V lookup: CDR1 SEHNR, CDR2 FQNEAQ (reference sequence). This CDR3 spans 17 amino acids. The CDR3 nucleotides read TGTGCCAGCAGCTTAGGCCCCCAGGGAAGTAAAACCGGGGAGCTGTTTTTT. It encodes CASSLGPQGSKTGELFF.

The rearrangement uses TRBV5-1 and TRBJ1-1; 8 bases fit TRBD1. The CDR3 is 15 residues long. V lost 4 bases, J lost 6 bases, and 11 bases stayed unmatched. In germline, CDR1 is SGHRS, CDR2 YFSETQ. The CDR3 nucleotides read TGCGCCAGCAGCCGTGAGAGACAGGGGAAGGCTGAAGCTTTCTTT. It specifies CASSRERQGKAEAFF.

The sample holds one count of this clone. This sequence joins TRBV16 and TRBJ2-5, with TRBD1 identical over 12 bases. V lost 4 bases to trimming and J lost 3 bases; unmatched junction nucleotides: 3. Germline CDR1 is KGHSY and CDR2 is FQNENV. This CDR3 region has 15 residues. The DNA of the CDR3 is TGTGCCAGCAGCCGTGGGACAGGGGGCAAAGAGACCCAGTACTTC. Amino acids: CASSRGTGGKETQYF. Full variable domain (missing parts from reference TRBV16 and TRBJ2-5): GEEVAQTPKHLVRGEGQKAKLYCAPIKGHSYVFWYQQVLKNEFKFLISFQNENVFDETGMPKERFSAKCLPNSPCSLEIQATKLEDSAVYFCASSRGTGGKETQYFGPGTRLLVL.

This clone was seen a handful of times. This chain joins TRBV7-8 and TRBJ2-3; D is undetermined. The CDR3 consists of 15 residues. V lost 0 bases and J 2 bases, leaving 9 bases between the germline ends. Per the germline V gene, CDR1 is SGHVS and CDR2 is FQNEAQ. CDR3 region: CASSLAGRFTDTQYF. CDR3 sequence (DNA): TGTGCCAGCAGCTTAGCGGGCAGATTCACAGATACGCAGTATTTT. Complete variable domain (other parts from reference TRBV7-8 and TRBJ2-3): GAGVSQSPRYKVAKRGQDVALRCDPISGHVSLFWYQQALGQGPEFLTYFQNEAQLDKSGLPSDRFFAERPEGSVSTLKIQRTQQEDSAVYLCASSLAGRFTDTQYFGPGTRLTVL.

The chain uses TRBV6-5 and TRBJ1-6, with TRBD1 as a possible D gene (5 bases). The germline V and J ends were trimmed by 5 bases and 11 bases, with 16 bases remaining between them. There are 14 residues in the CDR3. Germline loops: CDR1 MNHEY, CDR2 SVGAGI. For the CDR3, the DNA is TGTGCCAGCAGTCCCACCGGGACTCACGCACCCCTCCACTTT. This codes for CASSPTGTHAPLHF.

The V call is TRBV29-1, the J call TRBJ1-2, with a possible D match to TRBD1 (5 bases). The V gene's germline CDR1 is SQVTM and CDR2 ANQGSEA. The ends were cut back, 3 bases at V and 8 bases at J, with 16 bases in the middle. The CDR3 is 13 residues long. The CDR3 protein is CSVDPGGIGGYTF. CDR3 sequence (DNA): TGCAGCGTTGACCCTGGGGGGATTGGGGGCTACACCTTC.

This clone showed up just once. CDR3 DNA: TGTGCCAGCAGCTTAGCGACAGGGGGCTTAGTCACTGAAGCTTTCTTT. This translates into CASSLATGGLVTEAFF. This chain uses TRBV7-2 with TRBJ1-1; 10 bases match TRBD1. Germline V gene data show CDR1 as SGHTA and CDR2 as FQGNSA. CDR3 size: 16 residues. The J segment lost 4 bases and the V segment lost 0 bases, leaving 5 bases of the junction unmatched.

CDR3 in DNA: TGCAGCGTTAGACAGGGGCTAAACATTCAGTACTTC. Encoded protein: CSVRQGLNIQYF. The chain uses TRBV29-1 and TRBJ2-4, with TRBD1 matching over 8 bases. Germline V gives CDR1 SQVTM, CDR2 ANQGSEA. The CDR3 sequence is 12 residues long. V dropped 5 bases and J dropped 6; count of bases not matched to a gene: 3.

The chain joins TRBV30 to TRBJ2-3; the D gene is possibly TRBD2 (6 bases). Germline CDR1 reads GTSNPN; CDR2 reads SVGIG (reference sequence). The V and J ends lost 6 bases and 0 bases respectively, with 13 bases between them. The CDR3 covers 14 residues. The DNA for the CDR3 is TGTGCCTGCCGGAGGGGACTCAGCACAGATACGCAGTATTTT. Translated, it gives CACRRGLSTDTQYF.